Listed here are 5 T cell receptor beta chains from one sample, sequenced in a study of blood T cell repertoires in COVID-19 (dated by TCRdb to the early 2020s). Library generation was performed with the immunoSEQ multiplex PCR assay. Sourced from immuneACCESS, this table was stored by TCRdb with only in-frame sequences that have V and J called. A share of the clones is absent; for the studies checked, an unresolved V gene accounts for under half, and the remainder has no known explanation. This sample is represented by 59,000 or so clones; 82% of them were singletons. The ten largest account for 10% to 15% of the sample. The sequenced material came from peripheral blood. These receptors originate from a human donor in a cohort sampled during active COVID-19.

The chain couples TRBV27 to TRBJ1-2; 7 bases are a match to TRBD1. CDR1 and CDR2 (germline): MNHEY, SMNVEV (reference sequence). V trimming: 0 bases; J trimming: 7 bases; junction bases outside the gene matches: 2. This CDR3 spans 13 amino acids. The CDR3 region has the DNA TGTGCCAGCAGTTTATCGACAGGGCTTGGCTACACCTTC. Translation: CASSLSTGLGYTF.

This chain uses TRBV3-1 (or the pseudogene TRBV3-2) with TRBJ1-1, with no clear D. V was pared by 0 bases and J by 4 bases, with 18 bases between. Germline CDR1 and CDR2: LGHDT and YNNKEL (reference sequence). The CDR3 extends over 17 amino acids. The chain's CDR3 is CASSQDSLRLTSTEAFF. The CDR3 nucleotides are TGTGCCAGCAGCCAAGATAGTTTAAGACTGACCTCCACTGAAGCTTTCTTT.

This clone was seen a single time. The V and J genes are TRBV7-8 and TRBJ2-7; 9 nucleotides align to TRBD1. Germline lookup yields CDR1 SGHVS and CDR2 FQNEAQ. The junction had 4 bases not matched to a gene; V was cut back by 3 bases and J by 4 bases. This CDR3 region has 14 residues. The CDR3 loop reads CASSFDRGVYEQYF. CDR3 nucleotide sequence: TGTGCCAGCAGCTTCGACAGGGGGGTTTACGAGCAGTACTTC.

V is TRBV7-3 and J is TRBJ2-6, with 7 positions matching TRBD2. Unmatched junction bases numbered 6, after V lost 1 base and J lost 0 bases. CDR1 SGHTA and CDR2 FQGTGA come from the germline V gene. The CDR3 extends over 18 amino acids. The CDR3 sequence is CASSLRSGAYSGANVLTF. CDR3 in DNA: TGTGCCAGCAGCTTAAGGAGCGGGGCGTACTCTGGGGCCAACGTCCTGACTTTC.

The gene calls are TRBV19 and TRBJ1-3; possibly TRBD1 for D (5 bases). Germline V gives CDR1 LNHDA, CDR2 SQIVND (reference sequence). V gave up 7 bases and J gave up 0 bases, with 13 bases separating them. The CDR3 runs 15 residues. The DNA of the CDR3 is TGTGCCAGTACCTCAGGGTTCCTCTCTGGAAACACCATATATTTT. It translates to CASTSGFLSGNTIYF.